This TCR beta chain was observed in a study of blood T cell repertoires in COVID-19. Whole-study context: Material from acute and convalescent COVID-19 was sourced from the United States, Italy and Spain. PBMCs, B-cell-depleted T cells, or T cells were the source of the cDNA or gDNA that made up the material.

Under the authors' procedure: Reference gene primer amplification yielded estimated nucleated cell counts. Clones were read by immunoSEQ multiplex PCR, and TCRdb kept only the in-frame ones, dropping some. V and J calls and clone size are given by that table; D and trimming were obtained from the DNA. The sample yields just under 250,000 clones, around 85% seen once. Germline CDR1 reads SEHNR; CDR2 reads FQNEAQ (reference sequence). The length of the CDR3 is 17 residues. The ends were cut back, 4 bases at V and 5 bases at J, with 23 bases in the middle. Source material: peripheral blood. V and J are TRBV7-9 and TRBJ2-5; D perhaps matches TRBD1 (7 bases). This clonotype was sampled from a woman in her 30s who had recovered from COVID-19. DNA of the CDR3: TGTGCCAGCAGCTCGAGTGGCGGGACAGTGAGAGGGGAGACCCAGTACTTC. Amino acid sequence: CASSSSGGTVRGETQYF.